The entry below describes one TCR beta chain. Its antigen remains unknown. The sample originates from a study of CD8 T cells in Susac syndrome. The study's findings and limits: That the number of individuals in its TCR sequencing and HLA analysis was relatively small was acknowledged by the study.

The multiple sclerosis control group was made up of treatment-naive patients with stable or active relapsing-remitting disease. Negative isolation yielded CD8+ and CD4+ T cells; FACS enriched TEMRA cells. A quantity of roughly 0.5 to 1 ug RNA underwent reverse transcription using random hexamers. Amplification of the TCR beta CDR3 was carried out by immunoSEQ multiplex PCR, which spanned a total of 54 Vbeta and 13 Jbeta segments. TCRdb re-analysed the immunoSEQ multiplex PCR reads in MiXCR, keeping a single row per CDR3 protein. The sample carries 200,000 or so distinct CDR3 sequences, over 90% recorded once. Trimming left V 0 bases short and J 7 bases short, with 11 bases between. CDR1 is SGDLS, CDR2 YYNGEE, per germline. The CDR3 has 14 residues.

The receptor was isolated from a human donor with multiple sclerosis. Sequences were obtained from CD4+ T cells from PBMCs. The rearrangement joins TRBV9 to TRBJ2-1; D unclear. The CDR3: CASSVVSGPNEQFF. DNA of the CDR3: TGTGCCAGCAGCGTAGTCAGTGGTCCGAATGAGCAGTTCTTC.